This paragraph reports one T cell receptor (beta chain). What this receptor recognizes is not known. No base quality values were provided; no much bigger clone lies one nucleotide off. The sample originates from a study of blood T cell repertoires in COVID-19 (TCRdb year 2020). Study-level background: Collaborator samples came from the United States, Italy and Spain and covered acute and convalescent phases of COVID-19. The prospective study material was composed of cDNA or gDNA derived from T cells, B-cell-depleted T cells, or PBMCs. The dataset comprised deeply sampled blood TCRbeta repertoires from subjects exposed to, actively infected with, or recovered from COVID-19. The repertoires were made available in a free public database intended to serve as a resource for research on the immune response to SARS-CoV-2. The samples were drawn from the first 160 participants of the ongoing ImmuneRACE study and from under 1,500 subjects provided by 6 global collaborators. A de-identified subject ID, COVID-19 status, age in years and sex were almost always included in the sample metadata. Where HLA class I and class II types were available, the types were taken from metadata supplied by the sample provider, not from assay-based typing.

Sequences SGHRS (CDR1) and YFSETQ (CDR2) are obtained from the germline V gene. The CDR3 contains 18 residues, cysteine and phenylalanine counted. Only CDR3 DNA is held: 54 bases, read in frame from base 1. Germline trimming: 0 bases from V, 4 bases from J; junction bases outside gene matches: 7. TCRbeta CDR3 regions were amplified from genomic DNA by means of the immunoSEQ Assay, a bias-controlled multiplex PCR. As for how the authors treated the data: Within the assay, amplification of reference gene primers was used to estimate how many nucleated cells each sample contained. To quantify the absolute abundance of each unique TCRbeta CDR3 rearrangement, sequence reads were collapsed and filtered. For each sample, productive Simpson clonality was calculated by taking the square root of Simpson's diversity index across productive rearrangements. TCRdb re-hosts the immuneACCESS table, in-frame sequences only. Its copies lack some clones; in the studies checked, an unresolved V gene accounts for under half of them, and the cause for the rest is not known. That table furnishes V, J and clone size, whereas the DNA furnished D and trimming. The sample contains 300,000 to 450,000 clones, roughly 80% of them found a single time. Roughly 1.1% of the sample is in the top ten clones.

Whole blood was collected in K2EDTA tubes by collaborating institutions according to the institutions' own protocols. Collaborator samples were shipped for TCRbeta analysis as frozen whole blood, isolated PBMCs, or DNA extracted from either sample type. The paper as a whole reports these results and caveats: Clinical and demographic metadata were provided uncurated, with the amount varying by source and participant.

This TCR derives from a human donor with acute or convalescent COVID-19. The donor label of this sample is uncertain. The chain joins TRBV5-1 to TRBJ2-5; the junction holds 15 bases that match TRBD2. Input material: peripheral blood. In nucleotides, the sequence is TGCGCCAGCAGCTTGGCCACCCCGGGACTAGCGGGGGGAGAGACCCAGTACTTC. This translates into CASSLATPGLAGGETQYF.